These T cell receptor beta chains were read from a single sample in a study of CD8 T cells in Susac syndrome. Each CDR3 protein gets one entry after TCRdb re-called the immunoSEQ multiplex PCR reads with MiXCR. The table includes about 300,000 distinct CDR3 sequences, about nine tenths detected once. The sequenced material came from CD8+ T cells from PBMCs. These receptors all stem from a human donor with multiple sclerosis. Both conserved end residues are part of each CDR3. The D gene is left open where the match is weak. Some rows mark clone size as missing; the rest say once, few, many or name a class of expanded clone.

TRBV9,NA,TRBJ2-7,NA,12,TGTGCCAGCAGCGTCGAGGGGCACGAGCAGTACTTC,CASSVEGHEQYF
TRBV19,NA,TRBJ1-1,NA,13,TGTGCCAGTAGTAAAGGGGGAAGCACTGAAGCTTTCTTT,CASSKGGSTEAFF
TRBV19,NA,TRBJ1-1,TRBD1,16,TGTGCCAGTAGGAGCCGGGACAGTTTTATGAACACTGAAGCTTTCTTT,CASRSRDSFMNTEAFF
TRBV29-1,NA,TRBJ2-2,NA,12,TGCAGCGTTCGGACCCCGCCCGGGGAGCTGTTTTTT,CSVRTPPGELFF
TRBV29-1,NA,TRBJ2-7,NA,15,TGCAGCGTTGTAATTCCCCCGAGGGGTTGGTACGAGCAGTACTTC,CSVVIPPRGWYEQYF
TRBV27,NA,TRBJ2-3,NA,13,TGTGCCAGCAGTCTGTACCTCACAGATACGCAGTATTTT,CASSLYLTDTQYF
TRBV9,NA,TRBJ2-7,TRBD1,15,TGTGCCAGCAGCGTAGGACAGGGGGTTGCCTACGAGCAGTACTTC,CASSVGQGVAYEQYF
TRBV19,once,TRBJ2-3,TRBD1,14,TGTGCCAGTAGTCCTTCGGACAGGGAGGATACGCAGTATTTT,CASSPSDREDTQYF
TRBV29-1,NA,TRBJ2-1,NA,12,TGCAGCGTTGCGAACCCTAAGGGTGAGCAGTTCTTC,CSVANPKGEQFF
TRBV19,NA,TRBJ2-1,NA,14,TGTGCCATGATCTGGCTAGACCCGGACTTAGAGCAGTTCTTC,CAMIWLDPDLEQFF
TRBV2,NA,TRBJ2-7,NA,15,TGTGCCAGCAGTGAATCACGGGGGCGATCCTACGAGCAGTACTTC,CASSESRGRSYEQYF
TRBV9,NA,TRBJ2-3,TRBD2,17,TGTGCCAGCAGCGGATCCGGGACTAGCGGATTCACAGATACGCAGTATTTT,CASSGSGTSGFTDTQYF
TRBV20-1,NA,TRBJ2-1,NA,15,TGCAGTGCTAGGGGCCAAGGACTACACTACAATGAGCAGTTCTTC,CSARGQGLHYNEQFF
TRBV6-1,NA,TRBJ2-7,NA,11,TGTGCCAGCAGTGAAGAAAGGGAGCAGTACTTC,CASSEEREQYF
TRBV12-3/TRBV12-4,NA,TRBJ2-3,NA,13,TGTGCCAGCAGTTCTTGGGGTCTGAATACGCAGTATTTT,CASSSWGLNTQYF
TRBV6-1,NA,TRBJ2-2,TRBD1,18,TGTGCCAGCAGTGACCCGGACAGGCAGATTATAACCACCGGGGAGCTGTTTTTT,CASSDPDRQIITTGELFF
TRBV28,once,TRBJ1-4,NA,14,TGTGCCAGCAGTTTTCTGCGGACGAATGAAAAACTGTTTTTT,CASSFLRTNEKLFF
TRBV4-2,NA,TRBJ2-3,NA,16,TGCGCCAGCAGCCAAGATTTGGGTGTGGACACAGATACGCAGTATTTT,CASSQDLGVDTDTQYF
TRBV25-1,NA,TRBJ2-4,NA,17,TGTGCCAGCAGTGTACCCGAGGTCGCAGGGGCCGGGTACATTCAGTACTTC,CASSVPEVAGAGYIQYF
TRBV4-1,NA,TRBJ2-1,TRBD2,17,TGCGCCAGCAGCCTATTGACTAGCGGGGGGGCGAATAATGAGCAGTTCTTC,CASSLLTSGGANNEQFF
TRBV20-1,NA,TRBJ2-1,TRBD2,14,TGCAGTGCTTTGACTAGCGGGTTAGTCCATGAGCAGTTCTTC,CSALTSGLVHEQFF
TRBV7-9,NA,TRBJ2-2,TRBD2,17,TGTGCCAGCTCGTCCCCCCGCAGCGGGAGATTACTTGAGGAGCTGTTTTTT,CASSSPRSGRLLEELFF
TRBV4-1,once,TRBJ2-1,NA,13,TGCGCCAGCAGCCAAGAGCTGGCCTCTTGGCAGTTCTTC,CASSQELASWQFF
TRBV24-1,NA,TRBJ2-1,NA,14,TGTGCCACCAGTGATGAGGTCCGATACAATGAGCAGTTCTTC,CATSDEVRYNEQFF
TRBV5-4,NA,TRBJ2-5,NA,14,TGTGCCAGCAGCTTGGGACTGGCCGTAGAGACCCAGTACTTC,CASSLGLAVETQYF
TRBV2,NA,TRBJ1-2,NA,13,TGTGCCAGCAGTGAAGTCAGGGGATATGGCTACACCTTC,CASSEVRGYGYTF
TRBV18,NA,TRBJ2-7,TRBD2,16,TGTGCCAGCTCACCCCCGACTAGCGGGAGGACCTACGAGCAGTACTTC,CASSPPTSGRTYEQYF